These T cell receptor beta chains were read from a single sample in a study of blood T cells in healthy people across ages. MiXCR was run by TCRdb on the 5' RACE reads, yielding one entry per CDR3 protein. This table has around 1.5 million distinct CDR3 sequences, 42% appearing once. Sequencing was carried out using blood. The receptors stem from a woman aged 18-29 years in good health. Both conserved end residues are part of each CDR3. Fields, in order: clone size, J gene, D gene, V gene, CDR3 protein, CDR3 DNA. A D gene is named only where the DNA matches it firmly. Rows may omit the clone size; those that give it use once, few, many or a size class.

size: .; J: TRBJ2-1; D: .; V: TRBV27; CDR3: CASSLDSLSSYNEQFF; DNA: TGTGCCAGCAGCCTGGACAGCCTGAGCTCCTACAATGAGCAGTTCTTC
size: .; J: TRBJ2-1; D: TRBD2; V: TRBV5-1; CDR3: CASSWTSGSLYNEQFF; DNA: TGCGCCAGCAGCTGGACTAGCGGGAGTTTATACAATGAGCAGTTCTTC
size: .; J: TRBJ2-3; D: .; V: TRBV5-1; CDR3: CASSSGSRTDTQYF; DNA: TGCGCCAGCAGCTCCGGGTCCCGGACAGATACGCAGTATTTT
size: .; J: TRBJ1-1; D: TRBD1; V: TRBV2; CDR3: CATDTRTGNTEAFF; DNA: TGTGCCACGGATACAAGGACAGGGAACACTGAAGCTTTCTTT
size: few; J: TRBJ2-5; D: .; V: TRBV12-3/TRBV12-4; CDR3: CASSPDTVNQETQYF; DNA: TGTGCCAGCAGTCCGGACACAGTGAACCAAGAGACCCAGTACTTC
size: .; J: TRBJ2-5; D: TRBD1; V: TRBV20-1; CDR3: CSARGFDRGQETQYF; DNA: TGCAGTGCTAGAGGCTTCGACAGGGGCCAAGAGACCCAGTACTTC
size: .; J: TRBJ1-2; D: .; V: TRBV30; CDR3: CAWSILGTNDGDYGYAF; DNA: TGTGCCTGGAGCATATTGGGAACCAATGATGGGGACTATGGCTACGCCTTC
size: .; J: TRBJ1-4; D: .; V: TRBV2; CDR3: CAKGQHATNEKLFF; DNA: TGTGCCAAAGGACAGCACGCAACTAATGAAAAACTGTTTTTT
size: .; J: TRBJ2-3; D: .; V: TRBV7-2; CDR3: CASSSRNQLASFTDTQYF; DNA: TGTGCCAGCAGCTCCCGCAACCAGCTAGCGTCCTTCACAGATACGCAGTATTTT
size: once; J: TRBJ2-4; D: .; V: TRBV7-9; CDR3: CASSLPRVTHPEQYF; DNA: TGTGCCAGCAGCTTACCGCGCGTAACTCACCCTGAGCAGTACTTC
size: .; J: TRBJ2-3; D: TRBD2; V: TRBV10-3; CDR3: CAITGTSGSTDTQYF; DNA: TGTGCCATCACCGGGACTAGCGGCAGCACAGATACGCAGTATTTT
size: .; J: TRBJ2-3; D: .; V: TRBV10-3; CDR3: CAISESKSILSPSTDTQYF; DNA: TGTGCCATCAGTGAGTCGAAAAGCATTCTCTCCCCCAGCACAGATACGCAGTATTTT
size: few; J: TRBJ2-3; D: .; V: TRBV20-1; CDR3: CSARDGADTDTQYF; DNA: TGCAGTGCTAGAGATGGGGCTGACACAGATACGCAGTATTTT
size: .; J: TRBJ2-5; D: .; V: TRBV10-3; CDR3: CAIADPRDSDEQYF; DNA: TGTGCCATTGCGGACCCCCGGGATTCGGATGAGCAGTACTTC
size: few; J: TRBJ2-1; D: TRBD1; V: TRBV9; CDR3: CASSPETGPFSYNEQFF; DNA: TGTGCCAGCAGCCCAGAGACAGGGCCCTTCTCCTACAATGAGCAGTTCTTC
size: .; J: TRBJ1-2; D: TRBD1; V: TRBV20-1; CDR3: CSAQFGQGVWGYTF; DNA: TGCAGTGCCCAATTTGGACAGGGGGTTTGGGGCTACACCTTC